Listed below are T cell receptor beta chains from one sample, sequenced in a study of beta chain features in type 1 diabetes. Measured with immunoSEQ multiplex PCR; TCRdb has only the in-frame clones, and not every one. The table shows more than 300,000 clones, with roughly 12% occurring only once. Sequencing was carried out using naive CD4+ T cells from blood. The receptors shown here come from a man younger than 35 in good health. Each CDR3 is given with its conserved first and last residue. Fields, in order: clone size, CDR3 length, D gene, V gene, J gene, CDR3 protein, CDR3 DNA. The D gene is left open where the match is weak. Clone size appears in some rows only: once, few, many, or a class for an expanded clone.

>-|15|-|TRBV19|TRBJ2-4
CASSIESAGMNIQYF
TGTGCCAGTAGTATAGAGTCCGCAGGGATGAACATTCAGTACTTC
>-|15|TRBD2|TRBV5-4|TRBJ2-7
CASHRAGGESYEQYF
TGTGCCAGCCATAGAGCGGGAGGCGAATCCTACGAGCAGTACTTC
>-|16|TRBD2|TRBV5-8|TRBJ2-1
CASRVQGTRTYNEQFF
TGTGCCAGCAGGGTTCAGGGGACTAGGACCTACAATGAGCAGTTCTTC
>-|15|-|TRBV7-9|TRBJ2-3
CASNTGNGGTDTQYF
TGTGCCAGCAATACAGGGAATGGGGGCACAGATACGCAGTATTTT
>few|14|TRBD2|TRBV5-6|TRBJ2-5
CASSSGLAAETQYF
TGTGCCAGCAGCTCGGGACTAGCGGCAGAGACCCAGTACTTC
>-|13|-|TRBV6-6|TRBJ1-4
CASNYRHNEKLFF
TGTGCCAGCAACTACAGGCATAATGAAAAACTGTTTTTT
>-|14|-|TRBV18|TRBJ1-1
CASSPPRSKTEAFF
TGTGCCAGCTCACCACCCAGGTCGAAGACTGAAGCTTTCTTT
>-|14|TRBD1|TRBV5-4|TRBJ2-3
CASSPDRGADTQYF
TGTGCCAGCAGCCCTGACAGGGGAGCAGATACGCAGTATTTT
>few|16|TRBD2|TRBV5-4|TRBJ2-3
CASSPGGQGDTDTQYF
TGTGCCAGCAGCCCGGGAGGGCAGGGTGACACAGATACGCAGTATTTT
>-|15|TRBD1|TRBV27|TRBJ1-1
CASSARGGGGTEAFF
TGTGCCAGCAGTGCCCGTGGAGGGGGCGGCACTGAAGCTTTCTTT
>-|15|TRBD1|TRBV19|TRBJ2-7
CASSNTGTGGIEQYF
TGTGCCAGTAGTAACACCGGGACAGGGGGTATTGAGCAGTACTTC
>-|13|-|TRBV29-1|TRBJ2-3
CSVEKTSADTQYF
TGCAGCGTTGAAAAGACTAGTGCAGATACGCAGTATTTT
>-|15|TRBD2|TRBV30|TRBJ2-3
CAWSVTSGGAVTQYF
TGTGCCTGGAGTGTAACTAGCGGGGGGGCTGTTACGCAGTATTTT
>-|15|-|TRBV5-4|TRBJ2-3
CASSLRRLPVDTQYF
TGTGCCAGCAGCTTGAGAAGACTCCCTGTGGATACGCAGTATTTT
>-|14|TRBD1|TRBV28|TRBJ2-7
CASSSPRDRGEQYF
TGTGCCAGCAGTTCCCCTCGGGACAGAGGCGAGCAGTACTTC
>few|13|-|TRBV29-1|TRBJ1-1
CSGLQQMNTEAFF
TGCAGCGGCCTACAGCAGATGAACACTGAAGCTTTCTTT
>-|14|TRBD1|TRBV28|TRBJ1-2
CASSPQGETYGYTF
TGTGCCAGCAGTCCCCAGGGGGAAACCTATGGCTACACCTTC
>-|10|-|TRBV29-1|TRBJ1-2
CSVGGGGYTF
TGCAGCGTTGGAGGGGGAGGCTACACCTTC
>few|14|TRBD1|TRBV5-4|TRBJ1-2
CASSSGTEFYGYTF
TGTGCCAGCAGCTCAGGGACAGAATTCTATGGCTACACCTTC
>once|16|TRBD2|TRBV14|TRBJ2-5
CASSQDYQREGETQYF
TGTGCCAGCAGCCAAGATTACCAGCGGGAGGGTGAGACCCAGTACTTC
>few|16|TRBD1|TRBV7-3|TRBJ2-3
CASSFFPGGNTDTQYF
TGTGCCAGCAGCTTCTTCCCAGGGGGTAACACAGATACGCAGTATTTT
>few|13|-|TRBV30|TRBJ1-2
CAWSRGGPYGYTF
TGTGCCTGGAGCCGCGGGGGGCCCTATGGCTACACCTTC
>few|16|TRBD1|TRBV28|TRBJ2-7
CASSLDQGQGAYEQYF
TGTGCCAGCAGTTTAGACCAGGGACAGGGGGCCTACGAGCAGTACTTC
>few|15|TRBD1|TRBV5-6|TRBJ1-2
CASTEQGQGFYGYTF
TGTGCCAGCACCGAACAGGGACAGGGATTCTATGGCTACACCTTC
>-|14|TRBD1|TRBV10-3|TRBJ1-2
CATRLVDRDYGYTF
TGTGCCACCAGACTAGTCGACAGGGACTATGGCTACACCTTC
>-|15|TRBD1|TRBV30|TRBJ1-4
CAWSVWDRANEKLFF
TGTGCCTGGAGTGTTTGGGACAGAGCTAATGAAAAACTGTTTTTT
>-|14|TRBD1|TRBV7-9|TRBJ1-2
CASSLTAGGDGYTF
TGTGCCAGCAGCTTAACCGCAGGGGGTGATGGCTACACCTTC
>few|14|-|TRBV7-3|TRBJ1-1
CASSLTRGATEAFF
TGTGCCAGCAGCTTAACGCGGGGAGCCACTGAAGCTTTCTTT
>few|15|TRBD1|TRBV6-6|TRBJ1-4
CASSYSGQGYEKLFF
TGTGCCAGCAGTTACTCGGGACAGGGTTATGAAAAACTGTTTTTT
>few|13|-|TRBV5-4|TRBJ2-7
CASSRDSPYEQYF
TGTGCCAGCAGCCGAGACAGCCCCTACGAGCAGTACTTC
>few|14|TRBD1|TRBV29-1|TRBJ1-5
CSASGGVGNQPQHF
TGCAGCGCCTCAGGGGGCGTCGGCAATCAGCCCCAGCATTTT
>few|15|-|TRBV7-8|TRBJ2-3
CASSLAGASTDTQYF
TGTGCCAGCAGCTTAGCTGGGGCGAGCACAGATACGCAGTATTTT
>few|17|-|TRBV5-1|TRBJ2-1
CASSLDALGGSYNEQFF
TGCGCCAGCAGCTTGGATGCGCTAGGGGGCTCCTACAATGAGCAGTTCTTC
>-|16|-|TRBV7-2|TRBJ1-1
CASSLAGEIGATEAFF
TGTGCCAGCAGCTTAGCGGGAGAGATAGGAGCAACTGAAGCTTTCTTT
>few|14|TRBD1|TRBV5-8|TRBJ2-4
CASSSGQGTYIQYF
TGTGCCAGCAGCTCAGGACAGGGGACATACATTCAGTACTTC
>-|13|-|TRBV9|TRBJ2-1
CASSVAPVAEQFF
TGTGCCAGCAGCGTAGCGCCGGTAGCCGAGCAGTTCTTC
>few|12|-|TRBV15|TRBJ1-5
CATSTVSQPQHF
TGTGCCACCAGCACGGTGAGTCAGCCCCAGCATTTT
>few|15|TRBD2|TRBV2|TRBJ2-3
CASNVNAGVGDTQYF
TGTGCCAGCAACGTAAACGCGGGAGTAGGAGATACGCAGTATTTT
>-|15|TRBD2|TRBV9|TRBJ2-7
CASSVEASGGGEQYF
TGTGCCAGCAGCGTAGAGGCTAGCGGGGGTGGCGAGCAGTACTTC
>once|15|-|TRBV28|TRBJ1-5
CASSFSWHPNQPQHF
TGTGCCAGCAGTTTTTCTTGGCACCCCAATCAGCCCCAGCATTTT
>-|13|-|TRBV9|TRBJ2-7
CASSVVQGSEQYF
TGTGCCAGCAGCGTAGTACAGGGCAGCGAGCAGTACTTC
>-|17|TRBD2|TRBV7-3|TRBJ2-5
CASSPGTSGGAQETQYF
TGTGCCAGCAGCCCCGGGACTAGCGGGGGGGCCCAAGAGACCCAGTACTTC
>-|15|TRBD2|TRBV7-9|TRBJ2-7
CASSSLAGGRYEQYF
TGTGCCAGCAGCAGCTTGGCGGGGGGGCGGTATGAGCAGTACTTC
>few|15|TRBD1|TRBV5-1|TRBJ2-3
CASSVGQGGTDTQYF
TGCGCCAGCAGCGTCGGACAGGGCGGCACAGATACGCAGTATTTT
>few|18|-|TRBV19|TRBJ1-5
CASSTSATTTSWDQPQHF
TGTGCCAGTAGTACCTCCGCTACGACAACTTCGTGGGATCAGCCCCAGCATTTT
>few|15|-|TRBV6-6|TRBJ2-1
CASSPAKGVHNEQFF
TGTGCCAGCAGCCCCGCGAAAGGGGTTCACAATGAGCAGTTCTTC
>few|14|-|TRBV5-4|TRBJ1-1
CASSFPDRNTEAFF
TGTGCCAGCAGCTTTCCGGACAGGAACACTGAAGCTTTCTTT
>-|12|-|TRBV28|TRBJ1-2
CASRGSGYGYTF
TGTGCCAGCCGGGGAAGCGGGTATGGCTACACCTTC
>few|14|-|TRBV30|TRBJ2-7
CAWSVRQDPYEQYF
TGTGCCTGGAGTGTTCGTCAGGATCCCTACGAGCAGTACTTC
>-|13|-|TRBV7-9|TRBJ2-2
CASSPRSTGELFF
TGTGCCAGCAGCCCTAGAAGTACCGGGGAGCTGTTTTTT
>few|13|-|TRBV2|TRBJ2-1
CASITGGYNEQFF
TGTGCCAGCATTACCGGGGGCTACAATGAGCAGTTCTTC
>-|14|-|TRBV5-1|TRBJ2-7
CASSWTSGSHEQYF
TGCGCCAGCAGCTGGACTTCGGGCAGCCACGAGCAGTACTTC
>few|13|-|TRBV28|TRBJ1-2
CASSSGAGGGYTF
TGTGCCAGCAGCTCCGGAGCCGGTGGTGGCTACACCTTC
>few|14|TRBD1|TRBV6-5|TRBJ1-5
CASRTDRDNQPQHF
TGTGCCAGCAGGACTGACAGGGACAATCAGCCCCAGCATTTT